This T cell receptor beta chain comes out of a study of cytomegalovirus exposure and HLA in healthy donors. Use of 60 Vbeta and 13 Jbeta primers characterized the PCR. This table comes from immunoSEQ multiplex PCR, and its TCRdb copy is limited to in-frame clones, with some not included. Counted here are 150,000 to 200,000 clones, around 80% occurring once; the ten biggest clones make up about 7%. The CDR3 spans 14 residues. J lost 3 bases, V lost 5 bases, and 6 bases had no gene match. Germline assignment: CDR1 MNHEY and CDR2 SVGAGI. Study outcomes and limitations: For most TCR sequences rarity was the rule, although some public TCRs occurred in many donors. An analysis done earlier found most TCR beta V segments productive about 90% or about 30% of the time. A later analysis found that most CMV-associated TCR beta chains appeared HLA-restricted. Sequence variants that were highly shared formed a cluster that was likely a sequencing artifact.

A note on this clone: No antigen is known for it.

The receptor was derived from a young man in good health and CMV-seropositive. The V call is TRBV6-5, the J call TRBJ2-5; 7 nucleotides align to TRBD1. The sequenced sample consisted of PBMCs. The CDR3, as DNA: TGTGCCAGCAGTGTGACAGGGTATGAAGAGACCCAGTACTTC. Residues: CASSVTGYEETQYF.